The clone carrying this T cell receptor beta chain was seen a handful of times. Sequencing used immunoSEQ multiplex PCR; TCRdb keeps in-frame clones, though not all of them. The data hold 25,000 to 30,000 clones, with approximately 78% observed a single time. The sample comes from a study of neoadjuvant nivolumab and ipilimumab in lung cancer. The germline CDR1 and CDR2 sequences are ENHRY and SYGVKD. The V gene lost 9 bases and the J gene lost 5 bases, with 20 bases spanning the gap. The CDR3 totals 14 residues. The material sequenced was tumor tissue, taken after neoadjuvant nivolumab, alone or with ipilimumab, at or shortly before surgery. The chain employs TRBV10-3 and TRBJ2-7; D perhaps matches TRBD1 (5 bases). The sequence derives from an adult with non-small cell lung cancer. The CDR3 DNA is TGTGCCATTACCGACAGTTACCTTCGGGACGAGCAGTACTTC. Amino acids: CAITDSYLRDEQYF.